The next 32 T cell receptor beta chains were all read from a single sample in a study of blood T cell repertoires in COVID-19. Generated by immunoSEQ multiplex PCR, the TCRdb table keeps only in-frame clones and is missing some. The repertoire holds some 100,000 clones, with around 88% as singletons. Sequencing was performed on peripheral blood. Receptors originate from a human donor with acute or convalescent COVID-19. The donor label of this sample is uncertain.

This chain uses TRBV15 with TRBJ2-1; D gene unclear. Between the trimmed V and J ends, which lost 3 bases and 4 bases, there was a span of 13 bases. This CDR3 region has 15 residues. The germline V gene encodes CDR1 LNHNV and CDR2 YYDKDF (reference sequence). In nucleotides, the CDR3 is TGTGCCACCAGCAGTGGAGAGGCCCAATACAATGAGCAGTTCTTC. As protein: CATSSGEAQYNEQFF.

The chain uses TRBV3-1 (or the pseudogene TRBV3-2) and TRBJ1-3, with D uncertain. The CDR3 has 12 amino acids. The germline V gene has CDR1 LGHDT and CDR2 YNNKEL (reference sequence). The V end lost 7 bases, the J end lost 5 bases, and 9 bases lay between the germline ends. The CDR3 region is CASNNVRNTIYF. DNA for the CDR3: TGTGCCAGCAACAACGTACGAAACACCATATATTTT.

J is TRBJ1-1 and V is TRBV14; D unresolved. The CDR3 consists of 13 residues. From germline, CDR1 is SGHDN and CDR2 FVKESK. The V end lost 4 bases, the J end lost 6 bases, and 12 bases lay between the germline ends. This chain's CDR3 is CASSPTGLAEAFF. Here the CDR3 DNA reads TGTGCCAGCAGCCCTACGGGTTTGGCTGAAGCTTTCTTT.

The gene calls are TRBV30 and TRBJ1-4; no firm D call. Germline-derived CDR1 and CDR2 are GTSNPN and SVGIG (reference sequence). V lost 1 base and J lost 6, with 15 bases in between. This CDR3 is 15 amino acids long. The CDR3 nucleotides read TGTGCCTGGAGTGCAAAGACAACCGCGCATGAAAAACTGTTTTTT. This encodes CAWSAKTTAHEKLFF.

The V call is TRBV10-3, the J call TRBJ2-6, with D tentatively TRBD1 (6 bases). The CDR3 covers 16 residues. Trimming shortened V by 10 bases and J by 3 bases, and 19 bases separated the two germline ends. Germline CDR1 and CDR2: ENHRY and SYGVKD. The CDR3 spells CASQKAQGRGANVLTF. As DNA, the CDR3 is TGTGCCAGCCAAAAGGCTCAGGGGCGTGGGGCCAACGTCCTGACTTTC.

This rearrangement joins TRBV7-9 to TRBJ2-3, with 10 bases fitting TRBD2. The CDR3 length is 16 residues. Germline loops: CDR1 SEHNR, CDR2 FQNEAQ (reference sequence). V gave up 7 bases and J gave up 5 bases; unmatched junction bases: 12. The CDR3 DNA sequence: TGTGCCAGCACCCCGCGGCTAGCGGGGGATCAAGATACGCAGTATTTT. Translation: CASTPRLAGDQDTQYF.

The gene calls are TRBV7-6 and TRBJ2-5; 11 bases line up with TRBD1. V trimming: 5 bases; J trimming: 5 bases; junction bases outside the gene matches: 4. The CDR3 contains 14 residues. CDR1 is SGHVS, CDR2 FNYEAQ, per germline. DNA for the CDR3: TGTGCCAGCAGCCGGGACAGGGGGAGGGAGACCCAGTACTTC. Protein sequence: CASSRDRGRETQYF. Using reference TRBV7-6 and TRBJ2-5 for the parts outside the CDR3, the full variable domain is GAGVSQSPRYKVTKRGQDVALRCDPISGHVSLYWYRQALGQGPEFLTYFNYEAQQDKSGLPNDRFSAERPEGSISTLTIQRTEQRDSAMYRCASSRDRGRETQYFGPGTRLLVL.

V gene TRBV7-9 combines with J gene TRBJ1-1; D is ambiguous. This CDR3 contains 14 residues. V lost 2 bases, J lost 1 base, and 8 bases lay in between. The germline V gene has CDR1 SEHNR and CDR2 FQNEAQ (reference sequence). In DNA, the CDR3 is TGTGCCAGCAGCTTAATCTCGGGGAACACTGAAGCTTTCTTT. It encodes CASSLISGNTEAFF.

This sequence joins TRBV28 and TRBJ1-6; 10 bases line up with TRBD1. CDR3 length: 14 residues. After removal of 5 bases from V and 7 bases from J, the junction contained 2 bases not matched to a gene. The germline gives CDR1 MDHEN, CDR2 SYDVKM. The DNA of the CDR3 is TGTGCCAGCAGTACGACAGGGGGCAATTCACCCCTCCACTTT. It yields the protein CASSTTGGNSPLHF.

Here the CDR3 reads CAISHGGNTEAFF. The DNA for the CDR3 is TGTGCCATCAGTCACGGGGGGAACACTGAAGCTTTCTTT. This chain uses TRBV10-3 with TRBJ1-1; maybe TRBD1 (5 bases). The CDR3 has 13 amino acids. Germline values: CDR1 ENHRY, CDR2 SYGVKD. V gave up 5 bases and J gave up 1 base, with 8 bases separating them.

This clone came up once. The rearrangement links TRBV4-3 to TRBJ1-5, with D possibly matching TRBD1 (5 bases). Between the trimmed V and J ends, which lost 0 bases and 6 bases, there was a span of 15 bases. CDR3 length equals 16 residues. Germline loops: CDR1 LGHNA, CDR2 YSLEER. CDR3 sequence (DNA): TGCGCCAGCAGCCAAGATATTTTGGGGGGGGGTCAGCCCCAGCATTTT. Its translation is CASSQDILGGGQPQHF.

The chain carries TRBV7-9 and TRBJ2-5; TRBD1 agrees at 10 bases. Germline assignment: CDR1 SEHNR and CDR2 FQNEAQ (reference sequence). The CDR3 contains 16 residues. With 7 bases clipped from V and 0 bases from J, the junction kept 8 bases outside the gene matches. The CDR3 region is CASIGPDRGYQETQYF. Written as DNA, the CDR3 is TGTGCCAGCATCGGACCGGACAGGGGGTACCAAGAGACCCAGTACTTC.

The chain has TRBV4-3 and TRBJ1-1; perhaps TRBD1 as D (6 bases). V was trimmed by 1 base and J by 3 bases, leaving 12 bases between them. The CDR3 has 15 amino acids. The germline gives CDR1 LGHNA, CDR2 YSLEER. Here the CDR3 DNA reads TGCGCCAGCAGCCAAGGAGTAGCAGGGGACACTGAAGCTTTCTTT. It encodes CASSQGVAGDTEAFF.

V usage is TRBV4-3 and J usage is TRBJ1-5, with D unclear. V shed 0 bases and J shed 3 bases, with 3 bases lying between them. Per germline, CDR1 LGHNA and CDR2 YSLEER. This CDR3 comprises 13 residues. CDR3 amino acids: CASSQDNNQPQHF. CDR3 bases: TGCGCCAGCAGCCAAGACAACAATCAGCCCCAGCATTTT.

The gene calls are TRBV28 and TRBJ1-1, with a possible D match to TRBD1 (5 bases). The CDR3 has 13 amino acids. The V gene lost 7 bases and the J gene lost 3 bases, with 12 bases spanning the gap. Germline CDR1 MDHEN, CDR2 SYDVKM. CDR3 coding DNA: TGTGCCAGCACTCCCGGGGGGTACACTGAAGCTTTCTTT. It codes for CASTPGGYTEAFF. Looking up the rest from reference TRBV28 and TRBJ1-1 gives the full variable domain: DVKVTQSSRYLVKRTGEKVFLECVQDMDHENMFWYRQDPGLGLRLIYFSYDVKMKEKGDIPEGYSVSREKKERFSLILESASTNQTSMYLCASTPGGYTEAFFGQGTRLTVV.

This chain connects TRBV10-3 to TRBJ2-5, with D perhaps matching TRBD2 (6 bases). This CDR3 has 16 amino acids. Trimming took off 5 bases at V and 5 bases at J, with 21 bases between the two ends. CDR1 is ENHRY, CDR2 SYGVKD, per germline. As DNA, the CDR3 is TGTGCCATCAGTCCTCTTTCGACAGCGGGTGGGGAGACCCAGTACTTC. Protein product: CAISPLSTAGGETQYF.

This sequence joins TRBV5-6 and TRBJ1-1; D may be TRBD1 (5 bases). The CDR3 extends over 15 amino acids. Germline V gene lookup returns CDR1 SGHDT and CDR2 YYEEEE. V shed 3 bases and J shed 0 bases, with 12 bases lying between them. CDR3 loop: CASSWQGFMNTEAFF. For the CDR3, the DNA is TGTGCCAGCAGCTGGCAGGGTTTCATGAACACTGAAGCTTTCTTT.

The table lists this clone with a count of one. J is TRBJ1-4 and V is TRBV4-2; no clear D gene. The V gene lost 0 bases and the J gene lost 2 bases, with 10 bases spanning the gap. Germline CDR1 LGHNA, CDR2 YNFKEQ. The CDR3 runs to 16 residues. In nucleotides, the CDR3 is TGTGCCAGCAGCCAAGATTTTTCGGGGACTAATGAAAAACTGTTTTTT. Translating it yields CASSQDFSGTNEKLFF.

V usage is TRBV15 and J usage is TRBJ1-4; possibly TRBD1 for D (5 bases). V was shortened by 6 bases and J by 2 bases, with 16 bases between the two germline ends. Germline V gene sequence: CDR1 LNHNV, CDR2 YYDKDF (reference sequence). The CDR3 loop spans 16 amino acids. CDR3 in amino acids: CATREGLGGTNEKLFF. CDR3 nucleotide sequence: TGTGCCACCAGGGAGGGGCTCGGAGGGACTAATGAAAAACTGTTTTTT.

The chain has TRBV2 and TRBJ1-6, with 7 bases that match TRBD1. V was clipped by 5 bases and J by 6 bases; unmatched bases: 10. CDR3 size: 16 residues. Germline assignment: CDR1 SNHLY and CDR2 FYNNEI. The CDR3 is CASSKNRGSGNSPLHF. The CDR3 DNA sequence: TGTGCCAGCAGTAAAAACAGGGGATCGGGTAATTCACCCCTCCACTTT.

The chain employs TRBV24-1 and TRBJ2-3, with 8 nucleotides matching TRBD2. Germline CDR1 is KGHDR and CDR2 is SFDVKD. The trim removed 6 bases at V and 7 bases at J, leaving 5 bases unmatched. The CDR3 is 13 amino acids. The CDR3 protein is CATSQTGGYTQYF. CDR3 DNA sequence: TGTGCCACCAGTCAAACGGGGGGGTATACGCAGTATTTT.

The chain joins TRBV19 to TRBJ2-1; 11 bases agree with TRBD2. The germline V gene has CDR1 LNHDA and CDR2 SQIVND (reference sequence). J gave up 6 bases and V 4 bases, and 5 bases lay outside the gene matches. This CDR3 has 15 residues. The CDR3 region is CASSKETSGTNEQFF. DNA of the CDR3: TGTGCCAGTAGTAAAGAGACTAGCGGGACCAATGAGCAGTTCTTC.

This clone has a single count. The genes are TRBV5-6 and TRBJ1-2; D possibly corresponds to TRBD1 (6 bases). The CDR3 has 16 amino acids. The V end lost 4 bases, the J end lost 0 bases, and 16 bases lay between the germline ends. Germline V lookup: CDR1 SGHDT, CDR2 YYEEEE. The CDR3, as DNA: TGTGCCAGCAGCGTAACCAGGGGATCCACTAACTATGGCTACACCTTC. It codes for CASSVTRGSTNYGYTF.

In regard to this clone: This CDR3 is also generated by other DNA sequences in the sample. This chain links TRBV7-9 with TRBJ2-7; 11 bases are shared with TRBD1. The CDR3 totals 15 residues. After removal of 3 bases from V and 4 bases from J, the junction contained 5 bases not matched to a gene. The germline V gene encodes CDR1 SEHNR and CDR2 FQNEAQ (reference sequence). Written as DNA, the CDR3 is TGTGCCAGCAGCTTGGGGACAGGGGGAAGGTACGAGCAGTACTTC. This encodes CASSLGTGGRYEQYF.

The chain uses TRBV7-2 and TRBJ2-3, with 10 nucleotides matching TRBD2. The CDR3 is 15 amino acids. Trimming at V came to 3 bases and at J to 2 bases, leaving 2 bases not matched to a gene. Germline V gene sequence: CDR1 SGHTA, CDR2 FQGNSA. The DNA of the CDR3 is TGTGCCAGCAGCTTTAGCGGGGGGACCACAGATACGCAGTATTTT. Protein product: CASSFSGGTTDTQYF.

The chain links TRBV3-1 (or the pseudogene TRBV3-2) to TRBJ1-6; 10 nucleotides line up with TRBD1. V shed 6 bases, J shed 14 bases, and the junction held 10 bases outside the gene matches. Germline-derived CDR1 and CDR2 are LGHDT and YNNKEL (reference sequence). There are 14 residues in the CDR3. The CDR3 reads CASRPGTGVTSLHF. CDR3 DNA: TGTGCCAGCAGACCCGGGACAGGGGTTACGTCCCTCCACTTT.

This chain joins TRBV11-2 and TRBJ1-2, with a weak D call TRBD1 (6 bases). Trimming shortened V by 5 bases and J by 4 bases, and 14 bases separated the two germline ends. The CDR3 covers 14 residues. The germline CDR1 and CDR2 sequences are SGHAT and FQNNGV. The CDR3 DNA is TGTGCCAGCAGCCGGGCGGGGGGCGGCTATGGCTACACCTTC. Amino acid sequence: CASSRAGGGYGYTF.

CDR3 sequence reads: CASSLGGQPQHF. DNA for the CDR3: TGTGCCAGCAGTTTAGGAGGTCAGCCCCAGCATTTT. This chain connects TRBV12-3 or TRBV12-4 to TRBJ1-5; no definite D call. Trimming took off 1 base at V and 6 bases at J, with 4 bases between the two ends. The CDR3 spans 12 residues.

CDR3 sequence reads: CASSSNSDTQYF. The CDR3 DNA is TGTGCCAGCAGCTCGAACTCAGATACGCAGTATTTT. This rearrangement joins TRBV7-9 to TRBJ2-3; the D is unclear. The CDR3 sequence is 12 residues long. Per the germline V gene, CDR1 is SEHNR and CDR2 is FQNEAQ (reference sequence). With 4 bases removed from V and 4 bases from J, the gap between germline ends came to 6 bases.

This clone came up once. The chain's CDR3 is CASSPYGGKETQYF. DNA for the CDR3: TGTGCCAGCAGCCCCTACGGGGGGAAAGAGACCCAGTACTTC. V usage is TRBV5-4 and J usage is TRBJ2-5, with TRBD2 identical over 7 bases. V trimming: 4 bases; J trimming: 3 bases; junction bases outside the gene matches: 6. The germline gives CDR1 SGHNT, CDR2 YYREEE (reference sequence). The CDR3 consists of 14 residues. The whole variable domain, filled in from reference TRBV5-4 and TRBJ2-5, reads ETGVTQSPTHLIKTRGQQVTLRCSSQSGHNTVSWYQQALGQGPQFIFQYYREEENGRGNFPPRFSGLQFPNYSSELNVNALELDDSALYLCASSPYGGKETQYFGPGTRLLVL.

This chain joins TRBV5-6 and TRBJ1-4, with D possibly being TRBD1 (5 bases). Germline V gene data show CDR1 as SGHDT and CDR2 as YYEEEE. V dropped 0 bases and J dropped 7 bases, with 10 bases sitting between them. CDR3 length: 14 amino acids. CDR3 bases: TGTGCCAGCAGCTTGGGCCAGGGTAGTGAAAAACTGTTTTTT. As protein: CASSLGQGSEKLFF.

The chain carries TRBV6-1 and TRBJ2-3; a weak D match, TRBD1 (7 bases). Germline V gene data show CDR1 as MNHNS and CDR2 as SASEGT. The CDR3 contains 15 residues. The ends were cut back, 2 bases at V and 4 bases at J, with 13 bases in the middle. CDR3 sequence reads: CASSESGGFPDTQYF. CDR3 DNA sequence: TGTGCCAGCAGTGAATCAGGGGGGTTCCCAGATACGCAGTATTTT.